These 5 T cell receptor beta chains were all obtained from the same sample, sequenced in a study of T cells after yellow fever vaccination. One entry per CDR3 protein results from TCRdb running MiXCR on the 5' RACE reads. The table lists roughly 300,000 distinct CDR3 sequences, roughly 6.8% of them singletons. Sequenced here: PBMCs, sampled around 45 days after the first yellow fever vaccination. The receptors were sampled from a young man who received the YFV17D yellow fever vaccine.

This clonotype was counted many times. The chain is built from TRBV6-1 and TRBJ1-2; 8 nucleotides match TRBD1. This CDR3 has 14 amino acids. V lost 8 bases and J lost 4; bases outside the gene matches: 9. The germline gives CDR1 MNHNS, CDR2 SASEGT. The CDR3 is CASHVGTGPYGYTF. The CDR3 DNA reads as TGTGCCAGCCACGTGGGGACAGGCCCCTATGGCTACACCTTC.

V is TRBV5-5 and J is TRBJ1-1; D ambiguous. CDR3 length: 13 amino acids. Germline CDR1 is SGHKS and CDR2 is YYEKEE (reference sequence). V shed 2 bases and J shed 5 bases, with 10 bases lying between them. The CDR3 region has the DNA TGTGCCAGCAGCTTTGCCGCGGGTACTGAAGCTTTCTTT. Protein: CASSFAAGTEAFF.

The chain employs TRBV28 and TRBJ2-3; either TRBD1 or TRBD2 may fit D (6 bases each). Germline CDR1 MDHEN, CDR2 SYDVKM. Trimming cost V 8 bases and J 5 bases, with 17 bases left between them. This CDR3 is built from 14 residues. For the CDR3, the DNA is TGTGCCAGCCTCAGGGGCGCGCGGGGAGATACGCAGTATTTT. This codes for CASLRGARGDTQYF.

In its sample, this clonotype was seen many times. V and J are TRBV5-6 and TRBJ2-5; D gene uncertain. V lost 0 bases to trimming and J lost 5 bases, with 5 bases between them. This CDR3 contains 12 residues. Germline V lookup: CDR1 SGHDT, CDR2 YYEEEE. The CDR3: CASSLAAETQYF. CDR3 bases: TGTGCCAGCAGCTTGGCGGCTGAGACCCAGTACTTC. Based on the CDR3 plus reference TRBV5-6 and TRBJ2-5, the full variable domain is DAGVTQSPTHLIKTRGQQVTLRCSPKSGHDTVSWYQQALGQGPQFIFQYYEEEERQRGNFPDRFSGHQFPNYSSELNVNALLLGDSALYLCASSLAAETQYFGPGTRLLVL.

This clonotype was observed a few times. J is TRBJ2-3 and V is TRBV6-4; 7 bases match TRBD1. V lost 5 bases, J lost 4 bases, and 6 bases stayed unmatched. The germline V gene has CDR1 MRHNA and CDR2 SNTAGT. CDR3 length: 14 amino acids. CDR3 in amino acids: CASSKDRLADTQYF. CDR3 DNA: TGTGCCAGCAGTAAGGACAGGTTGGCAGATACGCAGTATTTT.